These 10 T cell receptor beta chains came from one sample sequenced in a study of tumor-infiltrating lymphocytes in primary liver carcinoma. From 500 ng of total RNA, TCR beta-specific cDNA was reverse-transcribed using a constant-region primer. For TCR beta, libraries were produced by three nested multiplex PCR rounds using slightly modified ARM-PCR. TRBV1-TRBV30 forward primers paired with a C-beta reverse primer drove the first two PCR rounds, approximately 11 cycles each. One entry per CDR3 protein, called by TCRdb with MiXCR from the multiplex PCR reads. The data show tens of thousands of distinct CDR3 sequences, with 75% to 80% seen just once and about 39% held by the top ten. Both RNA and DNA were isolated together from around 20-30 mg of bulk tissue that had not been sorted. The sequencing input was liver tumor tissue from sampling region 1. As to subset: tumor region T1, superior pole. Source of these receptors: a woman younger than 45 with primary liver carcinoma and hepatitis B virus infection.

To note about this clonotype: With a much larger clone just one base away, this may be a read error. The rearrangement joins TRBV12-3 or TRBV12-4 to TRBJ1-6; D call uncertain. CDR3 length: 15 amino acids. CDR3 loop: CASSSTRGRNSPLLF. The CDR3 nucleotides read TGTGCCAGCAGTTCCACGAGAGGGCGTAATTCACCCCTCCTCTTT.

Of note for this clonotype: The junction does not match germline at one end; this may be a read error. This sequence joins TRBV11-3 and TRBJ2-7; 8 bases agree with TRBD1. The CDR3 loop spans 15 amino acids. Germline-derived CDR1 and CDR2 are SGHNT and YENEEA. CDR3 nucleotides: TGTGCCAACAGCCTCGGGACAGGTACAACCTACGAGCACTACTTC. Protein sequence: CANSLGTGTTYEHYF.

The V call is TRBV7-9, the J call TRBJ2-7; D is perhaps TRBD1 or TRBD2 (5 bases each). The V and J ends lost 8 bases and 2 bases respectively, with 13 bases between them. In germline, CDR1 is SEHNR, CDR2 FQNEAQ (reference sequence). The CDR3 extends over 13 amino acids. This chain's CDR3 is CASRDGLTYEQYF. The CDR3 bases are TGTGCCAGCCGGGACGGATTAACCTACGAGCAGTACTTC.

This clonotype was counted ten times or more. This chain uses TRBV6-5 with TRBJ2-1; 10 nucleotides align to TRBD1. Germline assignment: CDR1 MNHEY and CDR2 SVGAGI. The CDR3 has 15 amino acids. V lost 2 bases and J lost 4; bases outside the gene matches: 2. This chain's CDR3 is CASSYGDRGYNEQFF. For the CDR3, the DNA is TGTGCCAGCAGTTACGGGGACAGGGGTTACAATGAGCAGTTCTTC.

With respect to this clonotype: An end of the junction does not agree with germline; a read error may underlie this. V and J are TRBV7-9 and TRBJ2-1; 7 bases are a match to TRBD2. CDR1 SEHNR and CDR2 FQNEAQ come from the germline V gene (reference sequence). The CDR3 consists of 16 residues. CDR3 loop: CASCLVGGGRGREQFF. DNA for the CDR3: TGTGCCAGCTGCTTAGTGGGCGGGGGTCGCGGAAGGGAGCAGTTTTTC.

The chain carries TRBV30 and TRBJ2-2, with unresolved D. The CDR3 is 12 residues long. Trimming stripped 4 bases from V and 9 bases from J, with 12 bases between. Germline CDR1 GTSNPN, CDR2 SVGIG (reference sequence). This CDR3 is CAWNVLPWELFF. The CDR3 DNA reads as TGTGCCTGGAATGTACTTCCCTGGGAGCTGTTTTTT.

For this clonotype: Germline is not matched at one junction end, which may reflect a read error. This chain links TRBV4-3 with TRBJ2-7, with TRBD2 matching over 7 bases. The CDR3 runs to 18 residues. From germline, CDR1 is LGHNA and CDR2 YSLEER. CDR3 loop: CASNQAMTGGHISCEQYF. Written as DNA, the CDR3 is TGCGCCAGCAACCAAGCTATGACGGGGGGTCACATTAGCTGCGAGCAGTACTTC.

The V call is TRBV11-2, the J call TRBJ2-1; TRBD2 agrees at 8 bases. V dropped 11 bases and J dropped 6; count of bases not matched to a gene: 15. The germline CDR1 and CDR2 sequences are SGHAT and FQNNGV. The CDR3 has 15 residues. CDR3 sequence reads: CASFGSGRVGNEQFF. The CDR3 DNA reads TGTGCCTCATTTGGAAGCGGGAGAGTGGGCAATGAGCAGTTCTTC. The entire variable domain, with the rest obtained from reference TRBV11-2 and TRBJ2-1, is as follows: EAGVAQSPRYKIIEKRQSVAFWCNPISGHATLYWYQQILGQGPKLLIQFQNNGVVDDSQLPKDRFSAERLKGVDSTLKIQPAKLEDSAVYLCASFGSGRVGNEQFFGPGTRLTVL.

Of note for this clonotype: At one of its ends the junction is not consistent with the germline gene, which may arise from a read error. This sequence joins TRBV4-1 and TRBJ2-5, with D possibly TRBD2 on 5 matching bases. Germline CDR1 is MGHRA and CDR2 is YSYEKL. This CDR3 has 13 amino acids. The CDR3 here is CASTNQREETQYF. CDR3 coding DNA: TGTGCTAGCACTAATCAGAGGGAAGAGACCCAGTACTTC.

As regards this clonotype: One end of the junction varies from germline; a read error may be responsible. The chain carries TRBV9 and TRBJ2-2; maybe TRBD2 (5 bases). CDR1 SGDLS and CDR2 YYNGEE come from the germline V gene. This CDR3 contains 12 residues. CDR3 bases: TGTGTCAGCAGTGTAGATTCCGGGGAGCTATTTTTT. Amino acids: CVSSVDSGELFF.